This T cell receptor beta chain emerged from a study of T cell responses to AZD1222 COVID-19 vaccine. CDR1 is KGHSH and CDR2 is LQKENI in the germline V gene. The V gene end was trimmed by 6 bases and the J gene end by 0 bases; junction bases not matched to a gene: 6. The CDR3 extends over 16 amino acids. Measured with immunoSEQ multiplex PCR; TCRdb has only the in-frame clones, and not every one. Of 95,000 to 150,000 clones in the sample, roughly 92% were seen once. This receptor was identified in an adult in good health. The chain carries TRBV18 and TRBJ2-2; 8 nucleotides agree with TRBD1. The specimen comprised peripheral blood, sampled on day 0 of AZD1222 vaccination. The CDR3 coding sequence is TGTGCCAGCTCTCGGGACAGGATGACGAACACCGGGGAGCTGTTTTTT. Translating gives CASSRDRMTNTGELFF.